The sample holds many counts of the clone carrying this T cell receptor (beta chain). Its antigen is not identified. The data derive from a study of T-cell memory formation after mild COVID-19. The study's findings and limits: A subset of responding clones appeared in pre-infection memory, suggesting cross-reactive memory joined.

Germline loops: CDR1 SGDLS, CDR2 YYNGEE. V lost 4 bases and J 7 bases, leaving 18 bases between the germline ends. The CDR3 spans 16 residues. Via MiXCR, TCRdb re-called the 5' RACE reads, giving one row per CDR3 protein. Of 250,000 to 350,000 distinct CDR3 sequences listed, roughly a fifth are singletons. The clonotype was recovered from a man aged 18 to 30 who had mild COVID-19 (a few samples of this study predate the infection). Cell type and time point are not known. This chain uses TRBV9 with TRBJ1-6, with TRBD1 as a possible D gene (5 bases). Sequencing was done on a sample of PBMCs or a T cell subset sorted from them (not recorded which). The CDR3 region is CASSFSGTAWNSPLHF. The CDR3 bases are TGTGCCAGCAGCTTTTCCGGGACTGCGTGGAATTCACCCCTCCACTTT.